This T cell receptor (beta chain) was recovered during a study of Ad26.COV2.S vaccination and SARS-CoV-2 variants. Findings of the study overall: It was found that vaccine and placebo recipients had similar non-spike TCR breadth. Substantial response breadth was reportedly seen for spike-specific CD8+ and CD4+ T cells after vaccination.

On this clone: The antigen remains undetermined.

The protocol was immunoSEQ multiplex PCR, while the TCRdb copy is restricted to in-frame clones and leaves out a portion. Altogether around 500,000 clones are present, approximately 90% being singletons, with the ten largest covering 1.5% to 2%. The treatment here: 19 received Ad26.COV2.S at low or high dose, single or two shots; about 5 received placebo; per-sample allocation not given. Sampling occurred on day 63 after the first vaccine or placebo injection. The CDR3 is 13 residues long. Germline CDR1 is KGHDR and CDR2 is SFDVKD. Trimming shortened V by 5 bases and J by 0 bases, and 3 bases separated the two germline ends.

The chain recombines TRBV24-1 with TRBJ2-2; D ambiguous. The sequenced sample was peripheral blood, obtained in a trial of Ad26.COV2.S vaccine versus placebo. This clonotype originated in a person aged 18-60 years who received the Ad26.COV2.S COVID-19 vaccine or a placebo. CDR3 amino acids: CATSVPNTGELFF. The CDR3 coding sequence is TGTGCCACCAGTGTCCCGAACACCGGGGAGCTGTTTTTT.